These 14 T cell receptor beta chains were sequenced from one sample in a study of T cells in Graves' hyperthyroidism and ophthalmopathy. The CDR3 regions of TCR beta were amplified from RNA transcripts. TCR CDR3 underwent first-round RT-PCR with the HTBI primer set. TCRdb re-analysed the multiplex PCR reads in MiXCR, keeping a single row per CDR3 protein. The repertoire holds roughly 740,000 distinct CDR3 sequences, 16% seen once, with around 7.7% in the top ten. Sequenced sample: blood. These receptors were collected from a young man with Graves' hyperthyroidism.

This clonotype was observed at least ten times. This chain joins TRBV18 and TRBJ2-5, with TRBD1 as a possible D gene (6 bases). The CDR3 is 15 residues long. The germline gives CDR1 KGHSH, CDR2 LQKENI. The ends were cut back, 5 bases at V and 2 bases at J, with 15 bases in the middle. DNA of the CDR3: TGTGCCAGCTCAGCCAGACAAGGGGGTCAAGAGACCCAGTACTTC. It translates to CASSARQGGQETQYF.

This clonotype was observed a handful of times. The genes are TRBV7-9 and TRBJ1-4; unclear D gene. Germline loops: CDR1 SEHNR, CDR2 FQNEAQ (reference sequence). Trimming pared 3 bases from V and 10 bases from J, leaving 9 bases between. The CDR3 contains 12 residues. The CDR3 is CASSLMSRKLFF. CDR3 coding DNA: TGTGCCAGCAGCTTGATGAGCAGAAAACTGTTTTTT.

There are a few counts of this clonotype. V is TRBV25-1 and J is TRBJ2-1, with 7 positions matching TRBD2. V lost 3 bases to trimming and J lost 0 bases; unmatched junction nucleotides: 5. Germline CDR1 is MGHDK and CDR2 is SYGVNS. CDR3 length equals 16 residues. CDR3: CASSDWEGSSYNEQFF. In DNA form, the CDR3 reads TGTGCCAGCAGTGACTGGGAGGGGAGCTCCTACAATGAGCAGTTCTTC.

There are a few counts of this clonotype. The rearrangement uses TRBV6-2 or TRBV6-3 and TRBJ2-3; D assignment may be TRBD1 or TRBD2 (5 bases each). The germline gives CDR1 MNHEY, CDR2 SVGEGT. V lost 2 bases and J 4 bases, leaving 13 bases between the germline ends. This CDR3 spans 15 amino acids. CDR3 DNA: TGTGCCAGCAGTTACCGAGGGACGGATTCAGATACGCAGTATTTT. It encodes CASSYRGTDSDTQYF.

The gene calls are TRBV10-3 and TRBJ2-1, with 8 bases fitting TRBD2. This CDR3 is 15 amino acids long. CDR1 is ENHRY, CDR2 SYGVKD, per germline. The trim removed 8 bases at V and 6 bases at J, leaving 12 bases unmatched. The DNA of the CDR3 is TGTGCCATCTCGGGGGTAAAAGCGGGAGTCAATGAGCAGTTCTTC. It specifies CAISGVKAGVNEQFF.

The V and J genes are TRBV28 and TRBJ1-1; the D is unclear. CDR1 and CDR2 (germline): MDHEN, SYDVKM. The CDR3 loop spans 13 amino acids. V was trimmed by 2 bases and J by 5 bases, leaving 9 bases between them. As DNA, the CDR3 is TGTGCCAGCAGTTTAGCTGTACCGACTGAAGCTTTCTTT. Translation: CASSLAVPTEAFF.

This rearrangement joins TRBV4-1 to TRBJ2-7; 7 bases map to TRBD2. CDR1 and CDR2 from the germline V gene are MGHRA and YSYEKL. This CDR3 has 14 amino acids. Trimming removed 0 bases from V and 2 bases from J; junction bases left unmatched: 1. The CDR3 DNA is TGCGCCAGCAGCCAAGACAGCGGGGCCTACGAGCAGTACTTC. It is translated as CASSQDSGAYEQYF.

This clonotype was seen many times. The CDR3 spells CASKGQARTEAFF. The CDR3 DNA reads as TGTGCCAGCAAAGGACAGGCGCGGACTGAAGCTTTCTTT. V is TRBV2 and J is TRBJ1-1; TRBD1 matches at 7 bases. The CDR3 totals 13 residues. CDR1 is SNHLY, CDR2 FYNNEI, per germline. The ends lost 7 bases at V and 5 bases at J; junction bases unmatched: 7.

The chain carries TRBV28 and TRBJ2-2; 10 bases agree with TRBD2. The CDR3 is 18 residues long. The V gene's germline CDR1 is MDHEN and CDR2 SYDVKM. J was trimmed by 6 bases and V by 6 bases; bases with no gene match: 16. Here the CDR3 DNA reads TGTGCCAGCAGAAAGGGAGAACCGGGACTAGCGTATTCCGGGGAGCTGTTTTTT. This sequence encodes CASRKGEPGLAYSGELFF. The full variable domain, with the rest looked up from reference TRBV28 and TRBJ2-2, is DVKVTQSSRYLVKRTGEKVFLECVQDMDHENMFWYRQDPGLGLRLIYFSYDVKMKEKGDIPEGYSVSREKKERFSLILESASTNQTSMYLCASRKGEPGLAYSGELFFGEGSRLTVL.

This clonotype was observed at least ten times. The chain couples TRBV6-2 or TRBV6-3 to TRBJ2-7, with D maybe TRBD1 (6 bases). Trimming removed 7 bases at V and 1 base at J, with 20 bases between. The CDR3 has 16 residues. The germline V gene encodes CDR1 MNHEY and CDR2 SVGEGT. The CDR3 here is CASTDPHRAYSYEQYF. CDR3 sequence (DNA): TGTGCCAGCACCGACCCCCACAGGGCGTATTCCTACGAGCAGTACTTC.

This clonotype has ten or more counts. This chain uses TRBV11-1 with TRBJ2-1; D remains ambiguous. The CDR3 has 14 amino acids. Between the trimmed V and J ends, which lost 6 bases and 0 bases, there was a span of 9 bases. CDR1 SGHAT and CDR2 FQDESV come from the germline V gene (reference sequence). DNA for the CDR3: TGTGCCAGCAGTGATATGAGCTCCTACAATGAGCAGTTCTTC. Translated, it gives CASSDMSSYNEQFF.

This clonotype has a handful of counts. The chain employs TRBV2 and TRBJ2-2; 14 nucleotides match TRBD2. Germline-derived CDR1 and CDR2 are SNHLY and FYNNEI. J was trimmed by 6 bases and V by 3 bases; bases with no gene match: 6. The CDR3 is made up of 17 amino acids. The CDR3 nucleotides are TGTGCCAGCAGTGATGGACTAGCGGGAGGTGGCGCCGGGGAGCTGTTTTTT. Its translation: CASSDGLAGGGAGELFF.

This chain connects TRBV6-1 to TRBJ2-7, with 8 bases fitting TRBD2. The length of the CDR3 is 13 residues. V was clipped by 9 bases and J by 4 bases; unmatched bases: 8. Germline V gives CDR1 MNHNS, CDR2 SASEGT. CDR3 in DNA: TGTGCCAGTATGGCGGCTAGCGGGTACGAGCAGTACTTC. This sequence encodes CASMAASGYEQYF.

In its sample, this clonotype was seen a few times. The chain couples TRBV6-4 to TRBJ2-1; D unresolved. Germline lookup yields CDR1 MRHNA and CDR2 SNTAGT. Between the trimmed V and J ends, which lost 4 bases and 7 bases, there was a span of 14 bases. There are 14 residues in the CDR3. The CDR3 DNA reads TGTGCCAGCAGTGTTGACTTCCGAAAAAATGAGCAGTTCTTC. Amino acid sequence: CASSVDFRKNEQFF.